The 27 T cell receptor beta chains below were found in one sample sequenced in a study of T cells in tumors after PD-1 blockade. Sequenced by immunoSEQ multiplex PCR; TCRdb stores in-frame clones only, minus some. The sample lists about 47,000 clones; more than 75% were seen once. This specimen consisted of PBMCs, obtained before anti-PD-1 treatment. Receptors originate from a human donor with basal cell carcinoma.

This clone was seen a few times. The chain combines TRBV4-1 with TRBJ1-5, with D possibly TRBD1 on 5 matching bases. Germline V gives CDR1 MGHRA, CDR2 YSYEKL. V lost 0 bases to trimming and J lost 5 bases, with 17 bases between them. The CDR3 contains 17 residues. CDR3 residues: CASSQDHGTSFYQPQHF. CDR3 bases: TGCGCCAGCAGCCAAGATCATGGGACCTCTTTTTATCAGCCCCAGCATTTT.

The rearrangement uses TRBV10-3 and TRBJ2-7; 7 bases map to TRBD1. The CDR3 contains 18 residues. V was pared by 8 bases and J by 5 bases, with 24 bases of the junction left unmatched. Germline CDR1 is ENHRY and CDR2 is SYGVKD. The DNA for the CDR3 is TGTGCCATCCCCGGGAAGGGGGCGCACGTAGCTATAGTCGACGAGCAGTACTTC. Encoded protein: CAIPGKGAHVAIVDEQYF.

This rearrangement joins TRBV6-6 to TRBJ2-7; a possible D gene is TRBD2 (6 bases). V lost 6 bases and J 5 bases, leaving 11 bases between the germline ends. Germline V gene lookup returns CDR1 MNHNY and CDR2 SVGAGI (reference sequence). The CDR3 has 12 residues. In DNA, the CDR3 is TGTGCCAGCAGATCCACTAGCCACGAGCAGTACTTC. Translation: CASRSTSHEQYF.

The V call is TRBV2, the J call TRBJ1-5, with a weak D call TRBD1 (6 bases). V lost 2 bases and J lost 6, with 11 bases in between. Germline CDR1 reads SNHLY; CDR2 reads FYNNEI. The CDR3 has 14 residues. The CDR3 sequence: CASSEWTVGQPQHF. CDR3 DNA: TGTGCCAGCAGTGAATGGACAGTGGGTCAGCCCCAGCATTTT.

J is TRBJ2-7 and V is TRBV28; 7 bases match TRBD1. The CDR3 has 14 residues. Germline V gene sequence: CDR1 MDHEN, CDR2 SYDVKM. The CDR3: CAKNSGQISYEQYF. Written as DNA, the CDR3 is TGTGCAAAAAACTCGGGACAGATATCCTACGAGCAGTACTTC.

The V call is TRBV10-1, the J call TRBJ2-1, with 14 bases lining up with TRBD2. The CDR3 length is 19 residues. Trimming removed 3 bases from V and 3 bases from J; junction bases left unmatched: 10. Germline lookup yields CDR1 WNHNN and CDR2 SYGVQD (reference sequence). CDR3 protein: CASSDGLAGGTGYYNEQFF. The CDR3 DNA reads TGCGCCAGCAGTGATGGACTAGCGGGAGGTACAGGGTACTACAATGAGCAGTTCTTC.

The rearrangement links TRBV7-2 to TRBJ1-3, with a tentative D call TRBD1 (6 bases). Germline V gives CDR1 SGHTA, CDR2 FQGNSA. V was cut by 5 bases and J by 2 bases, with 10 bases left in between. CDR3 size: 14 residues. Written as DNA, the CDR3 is TGTGCCAGCAGCCGCACAGGGACTGGAAACACCATATATTTT. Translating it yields CASSRTGTGNTIYF. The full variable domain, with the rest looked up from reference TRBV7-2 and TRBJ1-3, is GAGVSQSPSNKVTEKGKDVELRCDPISGHTALYWYRQSLGQGLEFLIYFQGNSAPDKSGLPSDRFSAERTGGSVSTLTIQRTQQEDSAVYLCASSRTGTGNTIYFGEGSWLTVV.

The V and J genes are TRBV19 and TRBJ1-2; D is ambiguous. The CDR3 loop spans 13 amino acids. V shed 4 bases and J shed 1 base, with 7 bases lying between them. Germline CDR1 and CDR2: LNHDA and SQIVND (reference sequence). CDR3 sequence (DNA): TGTGCCAGTAGTACACACAATAACTATGGCTACACCTTC. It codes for CASSTHNNYGYTF.

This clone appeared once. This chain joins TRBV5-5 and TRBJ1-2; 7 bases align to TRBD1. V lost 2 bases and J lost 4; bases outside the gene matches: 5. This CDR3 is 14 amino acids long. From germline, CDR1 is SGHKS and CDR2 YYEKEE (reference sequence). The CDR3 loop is CASSLLAGGYGYTF. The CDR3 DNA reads TGTGCCAGCAGCTTACTGGCAGGGGGCTATGGCTACACCTTC.

CDR3 nucleotide sequence: TGCGCCAGCAGCAAAGGGACAGGGGGGTATCAAGAGACCCAGTACTTC. As protein: CASSKGTGGYQETQYF. This chain joins TRBV5-1 and TRBJ2-5; TRBD1 aligns across 11 bases. The germline V gene has CDR1 SGHRS and CDR2 YFSETQ. The ends lost 4 bases at V and 2 bases at J; junction bases unmatched: 7. There are 16 residues in the CDR3.

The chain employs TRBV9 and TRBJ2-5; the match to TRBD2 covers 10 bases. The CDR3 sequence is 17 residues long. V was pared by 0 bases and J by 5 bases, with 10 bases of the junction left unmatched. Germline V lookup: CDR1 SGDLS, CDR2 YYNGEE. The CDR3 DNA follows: TGTGCCAGCAGCGTAGGTTCTAGCGGGAGCTTGACGGAGACCCAGTACTTC. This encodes CASSVGSSGSLTETQYF.

CDR3 sequence: CASSHRLAGGLLVYNEQFF. For the CDR3, the DNA is TGTGCCAGCAGCCACCGACTAGCGGGAGGGCTTTTGGTATACAATGAGCAGTTCTTC. The chain recombines TRBV14 with TRBJ2-1; TRBD2 matches 14 bases. Trimming cost V 3 bases and J 4 bases; bases outside gene matches: 11. The CDR3 sequence is 19 residues long. Germline CDR1 reads SGHDN; CDR2 reads FVKESK.

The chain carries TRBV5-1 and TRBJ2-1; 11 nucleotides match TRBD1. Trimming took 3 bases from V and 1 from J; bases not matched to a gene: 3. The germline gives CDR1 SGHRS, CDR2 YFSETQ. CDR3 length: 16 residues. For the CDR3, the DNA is TGCGCCAGCAGCTCTGGGACAGGGGGTTCCTACAATGAGCAGTTCTTC. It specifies CASSSGTGGSYNEQFF.

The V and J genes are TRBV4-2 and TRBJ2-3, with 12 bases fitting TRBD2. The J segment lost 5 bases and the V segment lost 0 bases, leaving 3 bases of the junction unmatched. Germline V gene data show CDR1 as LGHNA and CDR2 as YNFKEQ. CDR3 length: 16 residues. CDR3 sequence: CASSQDSSGGVDTQYF. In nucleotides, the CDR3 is TGTGCCAGCAGCCAAGACTCTAGCGGGGGGGTAGATACGCAGTATTTT.

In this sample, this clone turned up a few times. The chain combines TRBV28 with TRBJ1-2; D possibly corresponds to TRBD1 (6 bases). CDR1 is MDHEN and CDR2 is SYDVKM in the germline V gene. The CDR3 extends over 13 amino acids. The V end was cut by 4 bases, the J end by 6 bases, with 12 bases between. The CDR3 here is CASSSSGADGYTF. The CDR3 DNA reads TGTGCCAGCAGTTCGTCAGGGGCGGATGGCTACACCTTC.

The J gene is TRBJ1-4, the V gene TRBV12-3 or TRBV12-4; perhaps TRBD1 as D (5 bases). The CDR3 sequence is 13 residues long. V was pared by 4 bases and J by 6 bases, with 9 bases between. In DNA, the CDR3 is TGTGCCAGCAGTTCGGGGGTAGATGAAAAACTGTTTTTT. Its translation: CASSSGVDEKLFF.

The CDR3 reads CASKDYDPSYEQYF. The DNA of the CDR3 is TGTGCCAGCAAGGATTACGATCCCTCCTACGAGCAGTACTTC. This chain links TRBV28 with TRBJ2-7; no reliable D call. This CDR3 contains 14 residues. CDR1 is MDHEN and CDR2 is SYDVKM in the germline V gene. With 7 bases removed from V and 0 bases from J, the gap between germline ends came to 13 bases.

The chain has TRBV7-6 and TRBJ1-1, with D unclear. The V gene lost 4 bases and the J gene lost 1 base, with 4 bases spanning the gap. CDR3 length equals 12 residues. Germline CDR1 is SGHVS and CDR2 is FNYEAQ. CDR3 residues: CASSSQNTEAFF. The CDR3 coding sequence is TGTGCCAGCAGCTCCCAGAACACTGAAGCTTTCTTT.

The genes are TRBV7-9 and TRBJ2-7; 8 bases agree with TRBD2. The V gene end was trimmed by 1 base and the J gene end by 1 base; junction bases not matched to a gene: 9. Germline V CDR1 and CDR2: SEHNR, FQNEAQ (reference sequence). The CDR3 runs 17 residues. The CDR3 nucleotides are TGTGCCAGCAGCTTAGTGGGCGGGGGGTTATTTTCCTACGAGCAGTACTTC. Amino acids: CASSLVGGGLFSYEQYF.

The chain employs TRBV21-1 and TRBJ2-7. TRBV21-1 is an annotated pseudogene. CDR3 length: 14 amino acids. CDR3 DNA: TGTGCGAGCAAGCACCGGGGGCACGAAGGGGAGCAGTACTTC. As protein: CASKHRGHEGEQYF.

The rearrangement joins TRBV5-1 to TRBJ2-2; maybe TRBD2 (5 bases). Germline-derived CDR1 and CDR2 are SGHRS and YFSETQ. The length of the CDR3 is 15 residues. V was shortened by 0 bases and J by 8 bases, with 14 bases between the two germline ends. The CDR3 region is CASSLDPGISGELFF. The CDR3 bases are TGCGCCAGCAGCTTGGATCCGGGGATTTCAGGGGAGCTGTTTTTT.

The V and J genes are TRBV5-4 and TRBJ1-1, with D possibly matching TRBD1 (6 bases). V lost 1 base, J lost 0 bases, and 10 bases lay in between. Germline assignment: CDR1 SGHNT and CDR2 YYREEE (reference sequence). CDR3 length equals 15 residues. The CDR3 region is CASSLRGTLNTEAFF. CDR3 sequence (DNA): TGTGCCAGCAGCTTGCGGGGGACACTGAACACTGAAGCTTTCTTT.

CDR3 nucleotide sequence: TGTGCCAGCAGACGTGACAGGGGTCGGGAGACCCAGTACTTC. This sequence encodes CASRRDRGRETQYF. The chain has TRBV7-9 and TRBJ2-5; TRBD1 aligns across 8 bases. V lost 6 bases to trimming and J lost 5 bases; unmatched junction nucleotides: 8. The CDR3 runs 14 residues. CDR1 SEHNR and CDR2 FQNEAQ come from the germline V gene (reference sequence).

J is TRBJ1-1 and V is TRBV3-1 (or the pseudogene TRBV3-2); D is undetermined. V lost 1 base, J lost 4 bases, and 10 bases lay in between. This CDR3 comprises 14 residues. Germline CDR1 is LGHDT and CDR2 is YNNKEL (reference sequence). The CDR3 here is CASSQVSAGTEAFF. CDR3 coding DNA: TGTGCCAGCAGCCAAGTATCCGCTGGCACTGAAGCTTTCTTT.

The CDR3 sequence: CASSLGLTGGAGYTF. CDR3 coding DNA: TGTGCCAGCAGCTTAGGATTGACAGGGGGCGCGGGCTACACCTTC. The chain couples TRBV7-2 to TRBJ1-2; 10 positions agree with TRBD1. V shed 1 base and J 8 bases; nucleotides not matched to a gene: 7. Germline loops: CDR1 SGHTA, CDR2 FQGNSA. This CDR3 region has 15 residues.

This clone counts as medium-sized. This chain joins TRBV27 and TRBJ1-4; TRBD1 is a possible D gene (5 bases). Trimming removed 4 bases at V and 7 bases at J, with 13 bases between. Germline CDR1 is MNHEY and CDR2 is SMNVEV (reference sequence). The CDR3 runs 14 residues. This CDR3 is CASSSRQGSEKLFF. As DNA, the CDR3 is TGTGCCAGCAGTTCCCGTCAGGGAAGTGAAAAACTGTTTTTT.

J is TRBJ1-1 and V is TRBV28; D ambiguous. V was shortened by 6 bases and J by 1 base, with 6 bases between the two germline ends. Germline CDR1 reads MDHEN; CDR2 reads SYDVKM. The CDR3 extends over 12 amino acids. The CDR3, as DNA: TGTGCCAGCAGACGACAGAACACTGAAGCTTTCTTT. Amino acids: CASRRQNTEAFF.